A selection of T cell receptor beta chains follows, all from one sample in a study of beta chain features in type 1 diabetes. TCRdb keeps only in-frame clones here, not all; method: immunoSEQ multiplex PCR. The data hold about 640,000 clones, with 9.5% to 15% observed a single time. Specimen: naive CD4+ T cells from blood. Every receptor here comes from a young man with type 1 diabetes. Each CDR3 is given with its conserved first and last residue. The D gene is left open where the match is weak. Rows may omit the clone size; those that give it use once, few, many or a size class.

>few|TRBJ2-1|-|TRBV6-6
CASSPPGTENNEQFF
TGTGCCAGCAGTCCCCCTGGGACGGAAAACAATGAGCAGTTCTTC
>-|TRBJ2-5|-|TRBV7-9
CASRYAETQYF
TGTGCCAGCAGATACGCGGAGACCCAGTACTTC
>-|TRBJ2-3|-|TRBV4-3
CASSQDQGRADTQYF
TGCGCCAGCAGCCAAGATCAGGGGCGAGCAGATACGCAGTATTTT
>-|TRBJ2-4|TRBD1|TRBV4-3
CASSQETGWNIQYF
TGCGCCAGCAGCCAAGAGACAGGGTGGAACATTCAGTACTTC
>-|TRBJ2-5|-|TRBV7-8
CASSLTNRVETQYF
TGTGCCAGCAGCTTAACTAACAGGGTGGAGACCCAGTACTTC
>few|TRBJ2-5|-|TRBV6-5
CASSYSGQWETQYF
TGTGCCAGCAGTTACTCCGGACAGTGGGAGACCCAGTACTTC
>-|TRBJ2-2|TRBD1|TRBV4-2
CASSQPPGQVVAGELFF
TGTGCCAGCAGCCAACCCCCGGGACAGGTGGTCGCCGGGGAGCTGTTTTTT
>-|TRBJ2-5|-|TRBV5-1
CASSPGVRGETQYF
TGCGCCAGCAGCCCCGGAGTCCGTGGTGAGACCCAGTACTTC
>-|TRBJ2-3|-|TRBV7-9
CASSSPRADTQYF
TGTGCCAGCAGCTCCCCTCGGGCAGATACGCAGTATTTT
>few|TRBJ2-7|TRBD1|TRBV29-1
CSVRGRTGGSYEQYF
TGCAGCGTGCGGGGGAGAACAGGGGGCTCGTACGAGCAGTACTTC